These 32 T cell receptor beta chains came from one sample sequenced in a study of T cell changes during pregnancy in multiple sclerosis. The assay was immunoSEQ multiplex PCR, and TCRdb's table has in-frame clones only and misses some. The data show about 50,000 clones, roughly 91% seen once. This specimen consisted of CD4+ T cells from peripheral blood mononuclear cells, obtained after pregnancy. These receptor sequences come from a female donor in good health, enrolled as a control in a pregnancy study.

The V gene is TRBV4-2, the J gene TRBJ2-1, with 7 bases matching TRBD2. The V gene end was trimmed by 1 base and the J gene end by 5 bases; junction bases not matched to a gene: 8. This CDR3 contains 16 residues. Germline V gives CDR1 LGHNA, CDR2 YNFKEQ. The CDR3 region is CASSQVPSGRDNEQFF. CDR3 nucleotide sequence: TGTGCCAGCAGCCAAGTCCCTAGCGGAAGAGACAATGAGCAGTTCTTC.

The rearrangement links TRBV19 to TRBJ1-2; no definite D call. Germline CDR1 LNHDA, CDR2 SQIVND (reference sequence). The CDR3 length is 12 residues. The V gene lost 5 bases and the J gene lost 4 bases, with 8 bases spanning the gap. The CDR3 here is CASSPEAYGYTF. The CDR3 bases are TGTGCCAGTAGTCCTGAGGCCTATGGCTACACCTTC.

The chain uses TRBV9 and TRBJ2-5; 7 bases fit TRBD1. The CDR3 has 13 residues. CDR1 is SGDLS, CDR2 YYNGEE, per germline. Trimming removed 3 bases from V and 4 bases from J; junction bases left unmatched: 3. CDR3 sequence: CASSARQGETQYF. CDR3 coding DNA: TGTGCCAGCAGCGCCCGACAGGGAGAGACCCAGTACTTC.

This clone was seen just once. This chain links TRBV11-2 with TRBJ2-4; possible D gene TRBD2, 6 bases. Per the germline V gene, CDR1 is SGHAT and CDR2 is FQNNGV. Trimming took off 0 bases at V and 7 bases at J, with 13 bases between the two ends. CDR3 size: 15 residues. The CDR3 here is CASSLDSLRGNIQYF. The CDR3 nucleotides read TGTGCCAGCAGCTTAGACTCTCTTCGGGGGAACATTCAGTACTTC. Together with reference TRBV11-2 and TRBJ2-4, the CDR3 gives the full variable domain: EAGVAQSPRYKIIEKRQSVAFWCNPISGHATLYWYQQILGQGPKLLIQFQNNGVVDDSQLPKDRFSAERLKGVDSTLKIQPAKLEDSAVYLCASSLDSLRGNIQYFGAGTRLSVL.

V and J are TRBV9 and TRBJ2-6; D is perhaps TRBD1 (5 bases). The V end lost 4 bases, the J end lost 2 bases, and 10 bases lay between the germline ends. The CDR3 length is 15 residues. Germline V CDR1 and CDR2: SGDLS, YYNGEE. The CDR3 loop is CASSPQGTGANVLTF. CDR3 nucleotides: TGTGCCAGCAGCCCGCAGGGAACTGGGGCCAACGTCCTGACTTTC. Full variable domain (remainder filled in from reference TRBV9 and TRBJ2-6): DSGVTQTPKHLITATGQRVTLRCSPRSGDLSVYWYQQSLDQGLQFLIQYYNGEERAKGNILERFSAQQFPDLHSELNLSSLELGDSALYFCASSPQGTGANVLTFGAGSRLTVL.

The chain carries TRBV7-6 and TRBJ1-1; no clear D gene. The germline V gene has CDR1 SGHVS and CDR2 FNYEAQ. This CDR3 contains 13 residues. Trimming took off 1 base at V and 3 bases at J, with 6 bases between the two ends. DNA for the CDR3: TGTGCCAGCAGCTTAGTGGCAGACACTGAAGCTTTCTTT. The encoded protein is CASSLVADTEAFF.

The genes are TRBV5-4 and TRBJ2-5, with 11 positions matching TRBD2. The ends lost 3 bases at V and 1 base at J; junction bases unmatched: 5. Germline assignment: CDR1 SGHNT and CDR2 YYREEE (reference sequence). The CDR3 contains 16 residues. The CDR3 sequence: CASSSGTSGTQETQYF. CDR3 nucleotides: TGTGCCAGCAGCTCCGGGACTAGCGGAACCCAAGAGACCCAGTACTTC.

The table lists this clone with a count of one. This sequence joins TRBV5-4 and TRBJ2-5; 8 positions match TRBD1. Germline CDR1 SGHNT, CDR2 YYREEE (reference sequence). V trimming: 7 bases; J trimming: 6 bases; junction bases outside the gene matches: 11. This CDR3 has 14 amino acids. CDR3 DNA sequence: TGTGCCAGCGGGACAGGCGAAATAGGTCAGACCCAGTACTTC. It specifies CASGTGEIGQTQYF.

The sample holds one count of this clone. The rearrangement links TRBV18 to TRBJ1-5; D might be TRBD1 (6 bases). Germline CDR1 and CDR2: KGHSH and LQKENI. CDR3 length: 14 amino acids. V dropped 3 bases and J dropped 4 bases, with 10 bases sitting between them. The chain's CDR3 is CASSPGDTNQPQHF. For the CDR3, the DNA is TGTGCCAGCTCACCGGGGGACACTAATCAGCCCCAGCATTTT.

The chain joins TRBV11-1 to TRBJ2-3, with unresolved D. There are 14 residues in the CDR3. CDR1 and CDR2 from the germline V gene are SGHAT and FQDESV (reference sequence). V lost 5 bases to trimming and J lost 0 bases, with 9 bases between them. DNA for the CDR3: TGTGCCAGCAGCGTTCAAGCTAGCACAGATACGCAGTATTTT. It encodes CASSVQASTDTQYF.

The rearrangement joins TRBV2 to TRBJ2-2; perhaps TRBD2 as D (6 bases). Germline V gene data show CDR1 as SNHLY and CDR2 as FYNNEI. The CDR3 contains 15 residues. V lost 6 bases and J lost 4, with 15 bases in between. CDR3 coding DNA: TGTGCCAGCAGCCCCCGGGACTTCAGCACCGGGGAGCTGTTTTTT. Amino acids: CASSPRDFSTGELFF.

V gene TRBV6-5 combines with J gene TRBJ1-1, with no clear D. The CDR3 consists of 13 residues. V lost 0 bases to trimming and J lost 4 bases, with 6 bases between them. Germline values: CDR1 MNHEY, CDR2 SVGAGI. The CDR3 sequence is CASSYSSLTEAFF. CDR3 in DNA: TGTGCCAGCAGTTACTCGAGCCTCACTGAAGCTTTCTTT.

The CDR3 here is CASSPTGLVGYTF. CDR3 coding DNA: TGTGCCAGCAGCCCGACAGGCTTAGTTGGCTACACCTTC. The J gene is TRBJ1-2, the V gene TRBV9; possibly TRBD1 for D (6 bases). Per germline, CDR1 SGDLS and CDR2 YYNGEE. The CDR3 length is 13 residues. The V gene lost 4 bases and the J gene lost 7 bases, with 14 bases spanning the gap.

The rearrangement joins TRBV27 to TRBJ2-7; D ambiguous. Trimming pared 7 bases from V and 0 bases from J, leaving 16 bases between. The CDR3 loop spans 15 amino acids. Looked up from germline, CDR1 is MNHEY and CDR2 is SMNVEV (reference sequence). The CDR3 region has the DNA TGTGCCAGCACCCCTCGGCCCCTAGGCTCCTACGAGCAGTACTTC. Protein sequence: CASTPRPLGSYEQYF.

The J gene is TRBJ1-1, the V gene TRBV5-5, with 7 bases that match TRBD1. CDR1 and CDR2 (germline): SGHKS, YYEKEE (reference sequence). This CDR3 comprises 13 residues. The trim removed 4 bases at V and 4 bases at J, leaving 4 bases unmatched. The CDR3 spells CASSRQGGTEAFF. The CDR3 DNA reads TGTGCCAGCAGCCGCCAGGGGGGCACTGAAGCTTTCTTT.

This chain joins TRBV7-2 and TRBJ2-1; TRBD2 aligns across 13 bases. Germline lookup yields CDR1 SGHTA and CDR2 FQGNSA. The CDR3 is made up of 15 amino acids. V lost 4 bases, J lost 8 bases, and 5 bases stayed unmatched. CDR3 protein: CASSSTSGRYDEQFF. CDR3 bases: TGTGCCAGCAGCTCGACTAGCGGGAGGTACGATGAGCAGTTCTTC.

This chain joins TRBV2 and TRBJ1-3; the D is unclear. V lost 3 bases to trimming and J lost 0 bases, with 12 bases between them. The length of the CDR3 is 16 residues. Germline CDR1 is SNHLY and CDR2 is FYNNEI. Here the CDR3 reads CASSDLGLSSGNTIYF. CDR3 sequence (DNA): TGTGCCAGCAGTGACTTGGGCTTAAGCTCTGGAAACACCATATATTTT.

The genes are TRBV7-9 and TRBJ2-1; possible D gene TRBD2, 6 bases. Trimming removed 5 bases from V and 10 bases from J, with 24 bases in between. Germline values: CDR1 SEHNR, CDR2 FQNEAQ (reference sequence). CDR3 length: 16 amino acids. The CDR3 DNA sequence: TGTGCCAGCAGCGCCAGCGGGCGGCCCTTATTAGAGGAGCAGTTCTTC. Its translation: CASSASGRPLLEEQFF.

The chain is built from TRBV7-9 and TRBJ1-3; the D gene is possibly TRBD1 (6 bases). CDR3 length: 16 amino acids. V shed 4 bases and J shed 0 bases, with 13 bases lying between them. Germline V gene lookup returns CDR1 SEHNR and CDR2 FQNEAQ (reference sequence). The CDR3 sequence is CASSSGTDSSGNTIYF. The CDR3 region has the DNA TGTGCCAGCAGCTCAGGGACGGACAGCTCTGGAAACACCATATATTTT.

This clone was counted a single time. The chain recombines TRBV5-1 with TRBJ1-1; tentative D call: TRBD1 (5 bases). Trimming shortened V by 2 bases and J by 3 bases, and 8 bases separated the two germline ends. Germline V gives CDR1 SGHRS, CDR2 YFSETQ. The CDR3 has 13 amino acids. The CDR3 region has the DNA TGCGCCAGCAGCTTTGGAGGGGACACTGAAGCTTTCTTT. This sequence encodes CASSFGGDTEAFF.

The chain is built from TRBV18 and TRBJ2-2; TRBD1 aligns across 9 bases. CDR1 is KGHSH and CDR2 is LQKENI in the germline V gene. Trimming at V came to 3 bases and at J to 4 bases, leaving 6 bases not matched to a gene. CDR3 length equals 16 residues. The CDR3 reads CASSPMMTGGTGELFF. The CDR3 DNA sequence: TGTGCCAGCTCACCGATGATGACAGGGGGCACCGGGGAGCTGTTTTTT.

This clone was seen only once. The chain recombines TRBV11-2 with TRBJ2-7; TRBD2 agrees at 9 bases. The CDR3 runs 14 residues. Germline CDR1 and CDR2: SGHAT and FQNNGV. J lost 4 bases, V lost 8 bases, and 9 bases had no gene match. The CDR3 nucleotides read TGTGCCAGCGGACCCGGGACTAGCAGTTACGAGCAGTACTTC. Protein sequence: CASGPGTSSYEQYF.

This clone has only one observation. The V gene is TRBV10-3, the J gene TRBJ2-4, with 16 positions matching TRBD2. J lost 3 bases, V lost 7 bases, and 6 bases had no gene match. Germline loops: CDR1 ENHRY, CDR2 SYGVKD. The CDR3 consists of 17 residues. The CDR3 loop is CAINLGLAGGLKNIQYF. The CDR3 DNA is TGTGCCATCAATCTGGGACTAGCGGGAGGGCTCAAAAACATTCAGTACTTC.

The chain uses TRBV29-1 and TRBJ2-3; the D gene is possibly TRBD1 (6 bases). CDR1 and CDR2 from the germline V gene are SQVTM and ANQGSEA. This CDR3 comprises 13 residues. V lost 4 bases, J lost 2 bases, and 10 bases lay in between. CDR3: CSVGGTITDTQYF. The DNA of the CDR3 is TGCAGCGTTGGAGGGACAATCACAGATACGCAGTATTTT.

This chain uses TRBV7-9 with TRBJ1-2, with 8 bases matching TRBD1. Per germline, CDR1 SEHNR and CDR2 FQNEAQ (reference sequence). CDR3 size: 15 residues. J gave up 6 bases and V 4 bases, and 10 bases lay outside the gene matches. DNA for the CDR3: TGTGCCAGCAGCTCTTGGACAGGGAAAAATGATGGCTACACCTTC. Its protein is CASSSWTGKNDGYTF.

The rearrangement joins TRBV6-6 to TRBJ2-7, with 7 bases fitting TRBD1. This CDR3 has 14 residues. Trimming took 7 bases from V and 6 from J; bases not matched to a gene: 12. Germline CDR1 MNHNY, CDR2 SVGAGI (reference sequence). CDR3 DNA sequence: TGTGCCAGCAAACCGGGGACAGCTCCGGGCGAGCAGTACTTC. Translated, it gives CASKPGTAPGEQYF.

The chain has TRBV6-6 and TRBJ2-3; unclear D gene. V was cut by 8 bases and J by 6 bases, with 12 bases left in between. The CDR3 loop spans 12 amino acids. The germline V gene has CDR1 MNHNY and CDR2 SVGAGI (reference sequence). CDR3 residues: CASGSQADTQYF. CDR3 DNA sequence: TGTGCCAGCGGGTCTCAGGCGGATACGCAGTATTTT.

The genes are TRBV11-2 and TRBJ2-7; maybe TRBD1 (5 bases). The germline V gene encodes CDR1 SGHAT and CDR2 FQNNGV. The ends were cut back, 4 bases at V and 6 bases at J, with 16 bases in the middle. This CDR3 region has 14 residues. The CDR3 sequence is CASSSNLGPAEQYF. CDR3 bases: TGTGCCAGCAGCTCCAACTTGGGGCCGGCCGAGCAGTACTTC.

V is TRBV5-1 and J is TRBJ2-1; the D gene is possibly TRBD2 (5 bases). Germline assignment: CDR1 SGHRS and CDR2 YFSETQ. The CDR3 runs to 15 residues. V lost 1 base, J lost 4 bases, and 12 bases lay in between. The CDR3, as DNA: TGCGCCAGCAGCTTGCCGGACTTGCAGTACAATGAGCAGTTCTTC. Protein: CASSLPDLQYNEQFF.

The V call is TRBV18, the J call TRBJ2-2; 10 bases line up with TRBD2. Germline V gives CDR1 KGHSH, CDR2 LQKENI. The CDR3 extends over 16 amino acids. With V trimmed by 2 bases and J by 6 bases, 6 bases remained unmatched. CDR3 coding DNA: TGTGCCAGCTCACCATCTAGCGGGAGTACGGCCGGGGAGCTGTTTTTT. Translating gives CASSPSSGSTAGELFF.

This clone was counted once. V and J are TRBV5-1 and TRBJ2-6; maybe TRBD1 (6 bases). V was clipped by 3 bases and J by 2 bases, with 15 bases between them. The CDR3 is made up of 17 amino acids. CDR1 and CDR2 (germline): SGHRS, YFSETQ. CDR3 sequence (DNA): TGCGCCAGCAGCTGGACAGCGGACTCAACTGGGGCCAACGTCCTGACTTTC. Amino acids: CASSWTADSTGANVLTF.

The chain has TRBV4-2 and TRBJ1-4; no firm D call. Germline V CDR1 and CDR2: LGHNA, YNFKEQ. This CDR3 comprises 14 residues. Trimming removed 4 bases at V and 4 bases at J, with 10 bases between. The CDR3 loop reads CASSPPHSNEKLFF. CDR3 coding DNA: TGTGCCAGCAGCCCCCCCCACAGTAATGAAAAACTGTTTTTT.